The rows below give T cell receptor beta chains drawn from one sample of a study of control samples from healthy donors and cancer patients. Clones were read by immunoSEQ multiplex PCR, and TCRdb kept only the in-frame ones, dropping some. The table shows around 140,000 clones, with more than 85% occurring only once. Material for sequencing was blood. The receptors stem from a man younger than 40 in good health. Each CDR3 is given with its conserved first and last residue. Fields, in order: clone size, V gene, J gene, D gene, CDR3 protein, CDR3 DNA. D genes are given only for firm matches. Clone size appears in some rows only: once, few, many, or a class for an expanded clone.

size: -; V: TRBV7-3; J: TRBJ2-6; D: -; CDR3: CASSADRHSGANVLTF; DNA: TGTGCCAGCAGCGCCGACAGGCATTCTGGGGCCAACGTCCTGACTTTC
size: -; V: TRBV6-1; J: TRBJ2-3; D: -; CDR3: CASSEAGLGTDTQYF; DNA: TGTGCCAGCAGTGAAGCGGGATTGGGCACAGATACGCAGTATTTT
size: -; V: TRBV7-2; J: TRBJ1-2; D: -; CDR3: CASSLGAVGGYTF; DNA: TGTGCCAGCAGCTTAGGTGCCGTGGGCGGCTACACCTTC
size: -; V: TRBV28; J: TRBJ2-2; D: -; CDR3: CASSTGTHTGELFF; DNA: TGTGCCAGCAGCACCGGGACCCACACCGGGGAGCTGTTTTTT
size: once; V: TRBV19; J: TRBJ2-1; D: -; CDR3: CASMRGRGNEQFF; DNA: TGTGCCAGTATGAGGGGGCGGGGGAATGAGCAGTTCTTC
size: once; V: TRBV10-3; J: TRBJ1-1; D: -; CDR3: CAIRTTGTEAFF; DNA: TGTGCCATCAGGACCACAGGGACTGAAGCTTTCTTT
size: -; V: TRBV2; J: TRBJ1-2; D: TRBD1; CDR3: CASRALQGYGYTF; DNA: TGTGCCAGCAGGGCATTACAGGGGTATGGCTACACCTTC
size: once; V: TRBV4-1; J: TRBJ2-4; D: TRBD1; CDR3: CASGQVEDIQYF; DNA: TGCGCCAGCGGACAGGTGGAGGACATTCAGTACTTC
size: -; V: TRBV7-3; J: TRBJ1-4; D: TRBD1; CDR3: CASSLILPKVQWAGQQATNEKLFF; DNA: TGTGCCAGCAGCTTAATACTACCCAAGGTGCAATGGGCGGGACAGCAAGCAACTAATGAAAAACTGTTTTTT
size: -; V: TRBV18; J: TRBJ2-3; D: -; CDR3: CASSPRPSTDTQYF; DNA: TGTGCCAGCTCACCACGCCCTAGCACAGATACGCAGTATTTT
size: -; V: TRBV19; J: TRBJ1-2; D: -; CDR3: CASGNRDLNYGYTF; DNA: TGTGCCAGTGGCAACAGGGATTTAAACTATGGCTACACCTTC
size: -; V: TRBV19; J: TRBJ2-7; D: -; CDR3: CASSSRRGDYYEQYF; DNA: TGTGCCAGTAGTTCCCGGAGGGGCGATTACTACGAGCAGTACTTC
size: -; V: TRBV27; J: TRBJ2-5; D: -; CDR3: CALRGEQKVQQETQYF; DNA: TGTGCCCTTAGGGGTGAGCAGAAAGTACAACAAGAGACCCAGTACTTC
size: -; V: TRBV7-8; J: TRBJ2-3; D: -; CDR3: CASSLAGAPLGHTQYF; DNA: TGTGCCAGCAGCTTAGCGGGGGCTCCTCTCGGTCATACGCAGTATTTT
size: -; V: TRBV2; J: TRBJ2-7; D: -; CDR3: CASRTSVLYEQYF; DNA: TGTGCCAGCAGAACCAGCGTGCTCTACGAGCAGTACTTC
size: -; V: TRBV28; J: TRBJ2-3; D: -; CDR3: CASSFRGVGTDTQYF; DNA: TGTGCCAGCAGTTTTAGAGGCGTCGGGACAGATACGCAGTATTTT
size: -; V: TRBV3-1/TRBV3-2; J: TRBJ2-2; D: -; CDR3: CASSQEIGGTGELFF; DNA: TGTGCCAGCAGCCAAGAGATCGGGGGCACCGGGGAGCTGTTTTTT
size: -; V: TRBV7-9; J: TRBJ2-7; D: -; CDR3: CASSLKYGSYEQYF; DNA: TGTGCCAGCAGCTTAAAGTACGGCTCCTACGAGCAGTACTTC
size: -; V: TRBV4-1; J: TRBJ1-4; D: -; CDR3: CASSQVWGGDEKLFF; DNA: TGCGCCAGCAGCCAAGTCTGGGGGGGGGATGAAAAACTGTTTTTT
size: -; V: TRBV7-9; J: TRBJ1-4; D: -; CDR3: CASSLYPGTTNEKLFF; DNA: TGTGCCAGCAGCTTGTATCCGGGGACAACTAATGAAAAACTGTTTTTT
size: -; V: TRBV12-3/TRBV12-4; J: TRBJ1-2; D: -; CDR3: CASSLAGSYGYTF; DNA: TGTGCCAGCAGTTTAGCAGGTAGCTATGGCTACACCTTC
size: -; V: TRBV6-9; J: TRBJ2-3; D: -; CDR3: CASSYPGGTDTQYF; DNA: TGTGCCAGCAGTTATCCGGGGGGCACAGATACGCAGTATTTT
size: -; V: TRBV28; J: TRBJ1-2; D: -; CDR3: CASSLSGPGVANYGYTF; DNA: TGTGCCAGCAGTTTATCTGGGCCAGGGGTTGCCAACTATGGCTACACCTTC
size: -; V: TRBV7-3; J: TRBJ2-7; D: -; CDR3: CASSPRNYEQYF; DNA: TGTGCCAGCAGCCCCCGGAACTACGAGCAGTACTTC
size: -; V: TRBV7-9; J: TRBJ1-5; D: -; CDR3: CASTKGINQPQHF; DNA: TGTGCCAGCACCAAGGGCATCAATCAGCCCCAGCATTTT
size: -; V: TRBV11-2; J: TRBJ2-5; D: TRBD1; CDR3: CASSSGQGTTQYF; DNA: TGTGCCAGCAGCTCGGGACAGGGGACGACCCAGTACTTC
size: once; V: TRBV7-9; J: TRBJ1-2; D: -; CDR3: CASSLVQRGYTF; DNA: TGTGCCAGCAGCTTAGTACAGAGGGGCTACACCTTC
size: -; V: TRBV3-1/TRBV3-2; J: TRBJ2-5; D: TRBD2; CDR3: CASSQPRLAGGTETQYF; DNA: TGTGCCAGCAGCCAACCGAGACTAGCGGGGGGCACAGAGACCCAGTACTTC
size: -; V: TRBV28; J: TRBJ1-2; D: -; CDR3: CASKPPDRNYGYTF; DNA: TGTGCCAGCAAACCGCCGGACCGTAACTATGGCTACACCTTC
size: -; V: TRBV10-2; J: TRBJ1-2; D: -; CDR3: CASSDWEGANYGYTF; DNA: TGCGCCAGCAGTGATTGGGAGGGGGCTAACTATGGCTACACCTTC
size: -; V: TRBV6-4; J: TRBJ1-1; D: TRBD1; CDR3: CASSSTGSTEAFF; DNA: TGTGCCAGCAGTTCGACAGGGAGCACTGAAGCTTTCTTT
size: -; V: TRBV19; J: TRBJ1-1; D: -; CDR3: CASSIDGSGEAFF; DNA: TGTGCCAGTAGTATAGATGGATCGGGTGAAGCTTTCTTT
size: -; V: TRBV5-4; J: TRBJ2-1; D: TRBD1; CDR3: CASSSSGTGPNNEQFF; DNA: TGTGCCAGCAGCTCGTCCGGGACAGGGCCGAACAATGAGCAGTTCTTC
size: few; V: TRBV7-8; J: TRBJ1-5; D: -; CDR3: CASSLAERGPARGDNQPQHF; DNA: TGTGCCAGCAGCTTAGCGGAACGGGGCCCAGCTAGAGGGGACAATCAGCCCCAGCATTTT
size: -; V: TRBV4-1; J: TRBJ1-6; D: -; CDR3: CASSQEDIISPLHF; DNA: TGCGCCAGCAGCCAAGAGGACATCATTTCACCCCTCCACTTT
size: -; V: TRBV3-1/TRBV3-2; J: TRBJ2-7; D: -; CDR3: CASSPYQGDHGEQYF; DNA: TGTGCCAGCAGTCCCTACCAAGGGGACCACGGCGAGCAGTACTTC
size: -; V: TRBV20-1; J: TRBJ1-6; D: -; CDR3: CSASRQAHNSPLHF; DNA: TGCAGTGCTAGTCGACAGGCCCATAATTCACCCCTCCACTTT
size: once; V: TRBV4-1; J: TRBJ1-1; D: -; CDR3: CASTFSPDNTEAFF; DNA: TGCGCCAGCACCTTCTCTCCGGATAACACTGAAGCTTTCTTT
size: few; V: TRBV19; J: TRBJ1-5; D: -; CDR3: CASRETENQPQHF; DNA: TGTGCCAGTAGGGAGACAGAAAATCAGCCCCAGCATTTT
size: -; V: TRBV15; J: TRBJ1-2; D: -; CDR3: CATSRTGSNYGYTF; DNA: TGTGCCACCAGCAGGACAGGTTCTAACTATGGCTACACCTTC
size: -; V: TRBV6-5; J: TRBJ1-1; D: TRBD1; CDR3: CASRTRTGENTEAFF; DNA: TGTGCCAGCAGAACTAGGACAGGTGAGAACACTGAAGCTTTCTTT
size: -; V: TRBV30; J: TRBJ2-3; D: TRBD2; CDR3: CASSSGSSTDTQYF; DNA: TGTGCCTCTTCTAGCGGGAGTAGCACAGATACGCAGTATTTT
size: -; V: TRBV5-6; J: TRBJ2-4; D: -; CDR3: CASSLDTGAKNIQYF; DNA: TGTGCCAGCAGCTTGGACACCGGGGCCAAAAACATTCAGTACTTC
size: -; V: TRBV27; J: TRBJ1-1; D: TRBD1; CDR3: CASSLRQGKVTEAFF; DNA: TGTGCCAGCAGTTTACGACAGGGTAAGGTAACTGAAGCTTTCTTT
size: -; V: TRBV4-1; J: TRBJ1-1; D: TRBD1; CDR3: CASSQVTGGQMNTEAFF; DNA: TGCGCCAGCAGCCAAGTAACAGGGGGCCAGATGAACACTGAAGCTTTCTTT
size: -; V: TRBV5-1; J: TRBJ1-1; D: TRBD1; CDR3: CASSPTGAKAFF; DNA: TGCGCCAGCAGCCCGACAGGGGCTAAAGCTTTCTTT
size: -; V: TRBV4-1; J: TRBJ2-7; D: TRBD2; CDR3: CASSQVAGGELGQYF; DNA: TGCGCCAGCAGCCAAGTTGCGGGGGGGGAACTCGGGCAGTACTTC